The rows below give T cell receptor beta chains drawn from one sample of a study of T cell repertoires in cytomegalovirus infection. One entry per CDR3 protein results from TCRdb running MiXCR on the reads. The data show 300,000 to 450,000 distinct CDR3 sequences, 15% to 20% seen once. The sequenced sample was PBMCs. Receptor source: a human donor in good health (CMV status not recorded). Some clones in this sample may be carry-over from other donors' samples. CDR3s include the opening cysteine and the closing phenylalanine or tryptophan. Each record gives: clone size, J gene, V gene, D gene, CDR3 DNA, CDR3 protein. The D gene is left open where the match is weak. The size of a clone is reported for some rows only, either as once, few or many, or as a class for expanded clones.

size: few; J: TRBJ1-2; V: TRBV18; D: -; DNA: TGTGCCAGCTCACCATTGGTTAGCGGAGCCGCTCCTTATGGCTACACCTTC; CDR3: CASSPLVSGAAPYGYTF
size: few; J: TRBJ2-7; V: TRBV6-6; D: TRBD2; DNA: TGTGCCAGCAGTTACCCTAGCGGGGTCGGGACCGAGCAGTACTTC; CDR3: CASSYPSGVGTEQYF
size: -; J: TRBJ1-1; V: TRBV14; D: -; DNA: TGTGCCAGCAGCCAAATATTGAACACTGAAGCTTTCTTT; CDR3: CASSQILNTEAFF
size: -; J: TRBJ2-1; V: TRBV18; D: TRBD2; DNA: TGTGCCAGCTCACCAGCTAGCGGGAGGCCTTACTCCTACAATGAGCAGTTCTTC; CDR3: CASSPASGRPYSYNEQFF
size: few; J: TRBJ1-2; V: TRBV2; D: TRBD1; DNA: TGTGCCAGCAAGGAGACAGGGGATGGCTACACCTTC; CDR3: CASKETGDGYTF
size: many; J: TRBJ1-1; V: TRBV7-9; D: -; DNA: TGTGCCAGCAGCTTATTCCCGGGGACTGAAGCTTTCTTT; CDR3: CASSLFPGTEAFF
size: many; J: TRBJ2-7; V: TRBV7-6; D: -; DNA: TGTGCCAGCAGCTGGTACGATAGTGGAGACGAGCAGTACTTC; CDR3: CASSWYDSGDEQYF
size: few; J: TRBJ1-2; V: TRBV25-1; D: TRBD1; DNA: TGTGCCAGCAGTGAAAGGGGAGGCCGGGACAGGGCTTATGGCTACACCTTC; CDR3: CASSERGGRDRAYGYTF
size: -; J: TRBJ1-5; V: TRBV4-1; D: -; DNA: TGCGCCAGCAGCCAGGCTGGAGCAGAAATACAGCCCCAGCATTTT; CDR3: CASSQAGAEIQPQHF
size: -; J: TRBJ2-3; V: TRBV28; D: -; DNA: TGTGCCAGCAGTTCCAGGGGATGGGCAGATACGCAGTATTTT; CDR3: CASSSRGWADTQYF
size: -; J: TRBJ2-3; V: TRBV4-1; D: -; DNA: TGCGCCAGCAATCCTAGTTTGGGTACAGATACGCAGTATTTT; CDR3: CASNPSLGTDTQYF
size: many; J: TRBJ1-3; V: TRBV7-2; D: -; DNA: TGTGCCAGCAGCCCCCGGGGAAACACCATATATTTT; CDR3: CASSPRGNTIYF
size: few; J: TRBJ1-5; V: TRBV19; D: -; DNA: TGTGCCAGTAGTATTGGTCGAGGATTTCAGCCCCAGCATTTT; CDR3: CASSIGRGFQPQHF
size: -; J: TRBJ2-7; V: TRBV18; D: TRBD1; DNA: TGTGCCAGCTCACCAGGGGACAGGGTCTCCTACGAGCAGTACTTC; CDR3: CASSPGDRVSYEQYF
size: -; J: TRBJ1-4; V: TRBV23-1; D: TRBD1; DNA: TGCGCCAGCAGTCAAGGACAGGGGTCGACTAATGAAAAACTGTTTTTT; CDR3: CASSQGQGSTNEKLFF
size: few; J: TRBJ2-7; V: TRBV5-4; D: -; DNA: TGTGCCAGCAGCTTGTCCAATGGGGACGAGCAGTACTTC; CDR3: CASSLSNGDEQYF
size: -; J: TRBJ2-7; V: TRBV2; D: -; DNA: TGTGCCAGCGCCCCACAGTACGAGCAGTACTTC; CDR3: CASAPQYEQYF
size: -; J: TRBJ2-1; V: TRBV12-3/TRBV12-4; D: TRBD1; DNA: TGTGCCAGCCGACTACAGGGGTACTCCTACAATGAGCAGTTCTTC; CDR3: CASRLQGYSYNEQFF
size: many; J: TRBJ2-3; V: TRBV7-2; D: -; DNA: TGTGCCAGCAGCTTCTGGCGGGGTAACACAGATACGCAGTATTTT; CDR3: CASSFWRGNTDTQYF
size: -; J: TRBJ1-2; V: TRBV12-3/TRBV12-4; D: TRBD1; DNA: TGTGCCAGCAGTCCCACAGGGGGCTTGGGCTATGGCTACACCTTC; CDR3: CASSPTGGLGYGYTF
size: many; J: TRBJ2-1; V: TRBV5-1; D: TRBD1; DNA: TGCGCCAGCAGCTTGACTGGGACAGTCTCCTACAATGAGCAGTTCTTC; CDR3: CASSLTGTVSYNEQFF
size: many; J: TRBJ2-1; V: TRBV12-5; D: TRBD2; DNA: TGTGCTAGTGGCCTGGCGGGAGGGGGATACAATGAGCAGTTCTTC; CDR3: CASGLAGGGYNEQFF
size: -; J: TRBJ2-1; V: TRBV5-1; D: TRBD2; DNA: TGCGCCAGCAGCTTCTTCCCAGCGGGGGGATACAATGAGCAGTTCTTC; CDR3: CASSFFPAGGYNEQFF
size: many; J: TRBJ2-2; V: TRBV7-6; D: -; DNA: TGTGCCAGCAGCTTAGGGGGGGATGCCGGGGAGCTGTTTTTT; CDR3: CASSLGGDAGELFF
size: -; J: TRBJ2-7; V: TRBV19; D: -; DNA: TGTGCCAGTAGTAGGGTTCCCTACGAGCAGTACTTC; CDR3: CASSRVPYEQYF
size: many; J: TRBJ2-7; V: TRBV7-6; D: -; DNA: TGTGCCAGCAGCTTAGGGCAGGGGGGGTCCTACGAGCAGTACTTC; CDR3: CASSLGQGGSYEQYF